The clone carrying this T cell receptor (beta chain) was seen repeatedly, ten times or more. One end of the junction is discordant with germline, which a read error may explain. Making TCR beta cDNA involved around 540 ng total RNA and a constant-region primer. Three nested multiplex PCR rounds, a slightly modified ARM-PCR, produced the libraries for TCR beta. TCRdb reprocessed the multiplex PCR reads with MiXCR, giving one entry per CDR3 protein. The repertoire holds 99,000 or so distinct CDR3 sequences, with around 84% as singletons. The approximately 17-32 mg bulk tissue piece was not sorted before simultaneous RNA and DNA extraction. These data originate in a study of tumor-infiltrating lymphocytes in primary liver carcinoma. The sequence was obtained from a man aged 40-49 years with primary liver carcinoma and hepatitis B virus infection. Material: liver tumor tissue from sampling region 3. This sample's subset: tumor region T3, left-lateral pole.

CDR3 DNA sequence: TGTGCCAGCAGCTTAGATGGAGTTGCCTACGGGCAGTACTTC. Its translation is CASSLDGVAYGQYF. This chain joins TRBV11-2 and TRBJ2-7; D gene ambiguous. Looked up from germline, CDR1 is SGHAT and CDR2 is FQNNGV. The CDR3 length is 14 residues.